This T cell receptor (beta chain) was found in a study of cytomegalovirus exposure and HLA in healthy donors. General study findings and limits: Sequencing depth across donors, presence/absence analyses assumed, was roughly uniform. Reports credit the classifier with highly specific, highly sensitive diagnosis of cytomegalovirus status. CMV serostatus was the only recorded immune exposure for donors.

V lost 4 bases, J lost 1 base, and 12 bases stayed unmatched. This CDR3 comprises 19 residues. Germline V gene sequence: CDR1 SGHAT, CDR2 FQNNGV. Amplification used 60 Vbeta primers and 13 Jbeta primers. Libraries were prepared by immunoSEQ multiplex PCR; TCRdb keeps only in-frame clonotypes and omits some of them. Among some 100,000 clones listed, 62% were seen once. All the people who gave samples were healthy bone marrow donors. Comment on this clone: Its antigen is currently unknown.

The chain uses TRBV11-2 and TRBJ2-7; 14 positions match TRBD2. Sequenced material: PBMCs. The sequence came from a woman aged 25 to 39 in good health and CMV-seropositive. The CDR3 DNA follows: TGTGCCAGCAGCTCGAGAGGGACTAGCGGGGGAGAGAGGTCCTACGAGCAGTACTTC. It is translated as CASSSRGTSGGERSYEQYF.